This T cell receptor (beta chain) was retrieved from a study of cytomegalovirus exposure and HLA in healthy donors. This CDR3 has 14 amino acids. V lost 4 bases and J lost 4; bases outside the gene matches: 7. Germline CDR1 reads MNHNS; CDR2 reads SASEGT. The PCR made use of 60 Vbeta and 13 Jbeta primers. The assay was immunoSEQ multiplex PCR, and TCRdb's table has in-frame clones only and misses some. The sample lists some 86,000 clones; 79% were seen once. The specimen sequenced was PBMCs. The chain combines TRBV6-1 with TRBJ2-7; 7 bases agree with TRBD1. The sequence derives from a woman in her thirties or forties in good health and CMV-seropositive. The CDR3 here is CASSVFGDSYEQYF. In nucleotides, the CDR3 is TGTGCCAGCAGTGTTTTCGGGGACAGTTACGAGCAGTACTTC.